Following are 5 T cell receptor beta chains from one sample sequenced in a study of T cells in Graves' hyperthyroidism and ophthalmopathy. RNA transcripts were the template for amplifying TCR beta CDR3 regions. The TCR CDR3 first-round RT-PCR relied on the HTBI primer set. TCRdb re-called the multiplex PCR reads through MiXCR, storing one row per CDR3 protein. This table holds 600,000 to 650,000 distinct CDR3 sequences, about 16% found once. Sequenced sample: blood. Source of these receptors: a woman aged 25 to 39 with Graves' hyperthyroidism.

This clonotype has a handful of counts. The rearrangement uses TRBV20-1 and TRBJ2-7; 13 bases fit TRBD2. CDR1 and CDR2 (germline): DFQATT, SNEGSKA (reference sequence). V lost 4 bases to trimming and J lost 4 bases; unmatched junction nucleotides: 4. The CDR3 is made up of 14 amino acids. The CDR3 here is CSAKGLAGQYEQYF. The CDR3 nucleotides read TGCAGTGCTAAGGGACTAGCGGGGCAATACGAGCAGTACTTC.

This clonotype has at least ten counts. The chain is built from TRBV11-2 and TRBJ2-1; 8 nucleotides align to TRBD2. V dropped 6 bases and J dropped 7; count of bases not matched to a gene: 11. The CDR3 spans 15 residues. Germline V gene sequence: CDR1 SGHAT, CDR2 FQNNGV. DNA of the CDR3: TGTGCCAGCAGGCCTATAGCGGGGATAAGGAATGAGCAGTTCTTC. Its protein is CASRPIAGIRNEQFF. The entire variable domain, with the rest obtained from reference TRBV11-2 and TRBJ2-1, is as follows: EAGVAQSPRYKIIEKRQSVAFWCNPISGHATLYWYQQILGQGPKLLIQFQNNGVVDDSQLPKDRFSAERLKGVDSTLKIQPAKLEDSAVYLCASRPIAGIRNEQFFGPGTRLTVL.

This clonotype has at least ten counts. V usage is TRBV28 and J usage is TRBJ1-1; TRBD1 matches at 7 bases. After removal of 4 bases from V and 3 bases from J, the junction contained 8 bases not matched to a gene. Looked up from germline, CDR1 is MDHEN and CDR2 is SYDVKM. The CDR3 length is 15 residues. In DNA form, the CDR3 reads TGTGCCAGCAGTTCCCTCAGACAGGGCGACACTGAAGCTTTCTTT. Protein sequence: CASSSLRQGDTEAFF.

Notes on this clonotype: A much more abundant neighbour one base away suggests this may be a read error. V usage is TRBV3-1 and J usage is TRBJ2-5; possible D gene TRBD2, 6 bases. Trimming took 4 bases from V and 2 from J, leaving 14 bases between them. CDR1 and CDR2 from the germline V gene are LGHDT and YNNKEL (reference sequence). The CDR3 is 15 residues long. The DNA for the CDR3 is TGTGCCAGCAGCCTCCGGGACTGGAGACAAGAGACCCAGTACTTC. It yields the protein CASSLRDWRQETQYF.

A few counts support this clonotype. This chain joins TRBV6-1 and TRBJ2-3; D gene ambiguous. Germline loops: CDR1 MNHNS, CDR2 SASEGT. V dropped 4 bases and J dropped 4 bases, with 6 bases sitting between them. The CDR3 has 12 amino acids. CDR3 amino acids: CASSAHPDTQYF. The CDR3 DNA reads as TGTGCCAGCAGTGCTCACCCAGATACGCAGTATTTT.